The entry that follows covers one T cell receptor beta chain sequence. This sample was taken from a study of cytomegalovirus exposure and HLA in healthy donors. TCRdb's table, derived via immunoSEQ multiplex PCR, lists solely in-frame clones and lacks some. The sample gives fewer than 100,000 clones, roughly 88% of which show up once; 2% to 2.5% is in the top ten. This CDR3 has 10 residues. The V gene's germline CDR1 is DFQATT and CDR2 SNEGSKA (reference sequence). Trimming took 3 bases from V and 10 from J, leaving 9 bases between them. J is TRBJ1-1 and V is TRBV20-1, with TRBD1 as a possible D gene (5 bases). The receptor's source is a man aged 25 to 45 in good health and CMV-seronegative. Sequencing was performed on PBMCs. The CDR3 region has the DNA TGCAGTGCTAGCAGGGAACCAGCTTTCTTT. Translating it yields CSASREPAFF.